Each of the 23 T cell receptor beta chains below was sequenced from the same sample in a study of T cells in Graves' hyperthyroidism and ophthalmopathy. Amplification targeted TCR beta CDR3 regions from RNA transcripts. First-round RT-PCR of the TCR CDR3 relied on the HTBI primer set. TCRdb called the multiplex PCR reads again in MiXCR, with one record for every CDR3 protein. The repertoire has about 510,000 distinct CDR3 sequences, 46% of them found once; the top ten carry approximately 44%. The material sequenced was peripheral blood or thyroid tissue (not recorded which). Receptors originate from an adult woman with Graves' disease, either hyperthyroidism or ophthalmopathy (not recorded which).

This clonotype was observed at least ten times. V is TRBV5-1 and J is TRBJ1-3; the match to TRBD1 covers 8 bases. The J segment lost 0 bases and the V segment lost 0 bases, leaving 5 bases of the junction unmatched. The CDR3 contains 17 residues. Germline CDR1 SGHRS, CDR2 YFSETQ. The CDR3, as DNA: TGCGCCAGCAGCTTGGCTGGACAGGGCCTCTCTGGAAACACCATATATTTT. It codes for CASSLAGQGLSGNTIYF.

CDR3 amino acids: CASSSRASGNGETQYF. Written as DNA, the CDR3 is TGTGCCAGCAGCTCACGGGCTAGCGGGAACGGGGAGACCCAGTACTTC. The V gene is TRBV7-9, the J gene TRBJ2-5, with 9 bases that match TRBD2. The V gene's germline CDR1 is SEHNR and CDR2 FQNEAQ (reference sequence). The CDR3 totals 16 residues. The J segment lost 5 bases and the V segment lost 4 bases, leaving 11 bases of the junction unmatched.

At least ten counts were recorded for this clonotype. The chain recombines TRBV7-9 with TRBJ1-6; D gene uncertain. Germline CDR1 and CDR2: SEHNR and FQNEAQ (reference sequence). This CDR3 has 15 amino acids. The V end lost 2 bases, the J end lost 7 bases, and 12 bases lay between the germline ends. CDR3 DNA: TGTGCCAGCAGCTTATATGTGGGCTCAAATTCACCCCTCCACTTT. This codes for CASSLYVGSNSPLHF.

The chain combines TRBV7-3 with TRBJ1-2; perhaps TRBD1 as D (5 bases). V gave up 6 bases and J gave up 5 bases, with 13 bases separating them. The CDR3 runs 13 residues. Germline V gene data show CDR1 as SGHTA and CDR2 as FQGTGA. This chain's CDR3 is CASRNTQGYGYTF. DNA of the CDR3: TGTGCCAGCAGGAACACCCAGGGTTATGGCTACACCTTC. The variable domain in full, completed from reference TRBV7-3 and TRBJ1-2, reads GAGVSQTPSNKVTEKGKYVELRCDPISGHTALYWYRQSLGQGPEFLIYFQGTGAADDSGLPNDRFFAVRPEGSVSTLKIQRTERGDSAVYLCASRNTQGYGYTFGSGTRLTVV.

The chain is built from TRBV2 and TRBJ1-1; TRBD1 agrees at 8 bases. The CDR3 contains 14 residues. V was pared by 5 bases and J by 5 bases, with 7 bases of the junction left unmatched. The germline gives CDR1 SNHLY, CDR2 FYNNEI. CDR3 DNA: TGTGCCAGCAGTATTCAGGGGGCCGTTACTGAAGCTTTCTTT. Its protein is CASSIQGAVTEAFF.

This clonotype was recorded at least ten times. The rearrangement links TRBV20-1 to TRBJ1-5; D uncertain. The germline V gene encodes CDR1 DFQATT and CDR2 SNEGSKA (reference sequence). V was trimmed by 3 bases and J by 0 bases, leaving 3 bases between them. The CDR3 is made up of 12 amino acids. CDR3 protein: CSARTSNQPQHF. The CDR3 DNA follows: TGCAGTGCTAGGACTAGCAATCAGCCCCAGCATTTT.

The genes are TRBV2 and TRBJ1-3, with D unresolved. The CDR3 consists of 13 residues. Trimming removed 7 bases from V and 0 bases from J, with 7 bases in between. Germline CDR1 reads SNHLY; CDR2 reads FYNNEI. The CDR3 spells CASTGFSGNTIYF. In DNA, the CDR3 is TGTGCCAGCACAGGCTTCTCTGGAAACACCATATATTTT.

This chain uses TRBV4-3 with TRBJ2-2; no clear D gene. V lost 4 bases to trimming and J lost 8 bases, with 11 bases between them. CDR1 is LGHNA, CDR2 YSLEER, per germline. The CDR3 is made up of 13 amino acids. The CDR3 loop is CASSLLLWGELFF. CDR3 sequence (DNA): TGCGCCAGCAGCCTATTACTGTGGGGGGAGCTGTTTTTT.

This clonotype was found many times. V usage is TRBV5-1 and J usage is TRBJ2-2, with a possible D match to TRBD2 (6 bases). The germline V gene encodes CDR1 SGHRS and CDR2 YFSETQ. CDR3 length equals 15 residues. The V and J ends lost 4 bases and 6 bases respectively, with 16 bases between them. This CDR3 is CASSPSGGMAGELFF. CDR3 DNA: TGCGCCAGCAGCCCCAGCGGAGGGATGGCCGGGGAGCTGTTTTTT.

This chain joins TRBV7-9 and TRBJ2-7; 8 nucleotides line up with TRBD2. Unmatched junction bases numbered 6, after V lost 5 bases and J lost 3 bases. The CDR3 is 14 residues long. Germline CDR1 is SEHNR and CDR2 is FQNEAQ (reference sequence). This CDR3 reads CASSLSGTYYEQYF. In DNA form, the CDR3 reads TGTGCCAGCAGCCTTAGCGGGACATACTACGAGCAGTACTTC.

This sequence joins TRBV2 and TRBJ1-6; no definite D call. The CDR3 loop spans 14 amino acids. Germline V gene data show CDR1 as SNHLY and CDR2 as FYNNEI. Trimming removed 2 bases from V and 7 bases from J, with 9 bases in between. The CDR3 is CASSEYDRNSPLHF. In nucleotides, the CDR3 is TGTGCCAGCAGTGAATACGACCGAAATTCACCCCTCCACTTT.

This clonotype was seen a few times. The rearrangement joins TRBV2 to TRBJ2-5; tentatively, D is TRBD2 (5 bases). Germline CDR1 SNHLY, CDR2 FYNNEI. This CDR3 comprises 13 residues. V lost 8 bases, J lost 4 bases, and 14 bases lay in between. CDR3 sequence (DNA): TGTGCCAGCGGGAGCCTCGAGGGAGAGACCCAGTACTTC. Translation gives CASGSLEGETQYF.

This clonotype has ten or more counts. The chain links TRBV12-3 or TRBV12-4 to TRBJ2-5, with 9 bases aligning to TRBD1. CDR3 length equals 15 residues. Germline trimming cut 6 bases from V and 7 bases from J; bases unmatched to any gene: 12. The CDR3 nucleotides read TGTGCCAGCAGCTCCCGCGGGACAGGGAGGGGGACCCAGTACTTC. Protein product: CASSSRGTGRGTQYF.

This clonotype was detected many times. This chain links TRBV5-4 with TRBJ1-2; D not certain. V was pared by 0 bases and J by 4 bases, with 10 bases between. Germline CDR1 is SGHNT and CDR2 is YYREEE (reference sequence). The CDR3 is 14 amino acids. The CDR3 spells CASSLEQFPYGYTF. For the CDR3, the DNA is TGTGCCAGCAGCTTGGAGCAGTTTCCCTATGGCTACACCTTC.

This clonotype was observed a handful of times. The chain recombines TRBV13 with TRBJ1-2, with D perhaps TRBD1 (5 bases). V was trimmed by 2 bases and J by 8 bases, leaving 18 bases between them. The CDR3 length is 15 residues. Germline CDR1 is PRHDT and CDR2 is FYEKMQ (reference sequence). The CDR3 sequence: CASSLIPDSREGYTF. The CDR3 DNA is TGTGCCAGCAGCTTAATCCCCGACAGCAGGGAAGGCTACACCTTC.

This sequence joins TRBV10-3 and TRBJ1-2; D possibly corresponds to TRBD1 (5 bases). CDR1 and CDR2 (germline): ENHRY, SYGVKD. V shed 11 bases and J shed 3 bases, with 16 bases lying between them. The CDR3 consists of 13 residues. CDR3 DNA sequence: TGTGCCGGCAGGTGGGGCCCTGACTATGGCTACACCTTC. As protein: CAGRWGPDYGYTF.

This clonotype has at least ten counts. The V call is TRBV20-1, the J call TRBJ1-5; maybe TRBD1 (6 bases). V was shortened by 3 bases and J by 0 bases, with 24 bases between the two germline ends. CDR1 and CDR2 from the germline V gene are DFQATT and SNEGSKA (reference sequence). The CDR3 consists of 19 residues. In DNA, the CDR3 is TGCAGTGCTAGGGCTCCTAGGACAGCACCAAACTATAGCAATCAGCCCCAGCATTTT. It is translated as CSARAPRTAPNYSNQPQHF.

The rearrangement joins TRBV12-3 or TRBV12-4 to TRBJ2-2; 8 bases are shared with TRBD2. The CDR3 consists of 16 residues. V lost 2 bases to trimming and J lost 3 bases; unmatched junction nucleotides: 5. CDR3 in amino acids: CASSLIGTRHTGELFF. The CDR3 DNA follows: TGTGCCAGCAGTTTAATCGGGACTAGACACACCGGGGAGCTGTTTTTT.

V is TRBV25-1 and J is TRBJ1-2; maybe TRBD1 (6 bases). Germline V gene sequence: CDR1 MGHDK, CDR2 SYGVNS. The V gene lost 6 bases and the J gene lost 6 bases, with 11 bases spanning the gap. The length of the CDR3 is 12 residues. CDR3 sequence (DNA): TGTGCCAGCAGAGTCAGGGGTCATGGCTACACCTTC. This sequence encodes CASRVRGHGYTF.

This chain links TRBV19 with TRBJ2-7; TRBD1 might be the D (7 bases). Germline CDR1 is LNHDA and CDR2 is SQIVND (reference sequence). The CDR3 spans 14 residues. V was cut by 3 bases and J by 4 bases, with 13 bases left in between. DNA of the CDR3: TGTGCCAGTAGTATTGGAGGGACAGAATACGAGCAGTACTTC. This encodes CASSIGGTEYEQYF.

This clonotype has just a few counts. The chain joins TRBV7-2 to TRBJ2-7, with D perhaps TRBD2 (6 bases). Germline V gene lookup returns CDR1 SGHTA and CDR2 FQGNSA. The V end was cut by 5 bases, the J end by 7 bases, with 18 bases between. The length of the CDR3 is 14 residues. CDR3 loop: CASSPRVRDSEQYF. CDR3 DNA: TGTGCCAGCAGCCCGAGGGTGCGGGATAGTGAGCAGTACTTC.

This clonotype was picked up many times. V is TRBV5-1 and J is TRBJ2-2, with D perhaps assigned TRBD1 or TRBD2 (6 bases each). Germline V gene data show CDR1 as SGHRS and CDR2 as YFSETQ. The CDR3 contains 15 residues. V gave up 0 bases and J gave up 6 bases, with 12 bases separating them. The DNA of the CDR3 is TGCGCCAGCAGCTTGGACGGGGGCCCGGCCGGGGAGCTGTTTTTT. This gives the protein CASSLDGGPAGELFF. Supplemented by reference TRBV5-1 and TRBJ2-2, the full variable domain reads KAGVTQTPRYLIKTRGQQVTLSCSPISGHRSVSWYQQTPGQGLQFLFEYFSETQRNKGNFPGRFSGRQFSNSRSEMNVSTLELGDSALYLCASSLDGGPAGELFFGEGSRLTVL.

In its sample, this clonotype was seen many times. V and J are TRBV9 and TRBJ1-1; TRBD1 is a possible D gene (6 bases). Germline V CDR1 and CDR2: SGDLS, YYNGEE. The germline V and J ends were trimmed by 3 bases and 0 bases, with 12 bases remaining between them. The CDR3 length is 15 residues. This CDR3 is CASSEGGGLNTEAFF. CDR3 nucleotides: TGTGCCAGCAGCGAGGGGGGAGGATTGAACACTGAAGCTTTCTTT.